The clone carrying this TCR beta chain came up many times. Trimming took off 4 bases at V and 5 bases at J, with 9 bases between the two ends. Germline V gene lookup returns CDR1 SGHRS and CDR2 YFSETQ. The CDR3 runs to 12 residues. The record originates from a study of identical twins. TCRdb called the 5' RACE reads again in MiXCR, with one record for every CDR3 protein. This table has 200,000 to 250,000 distinct CDR3 sequences, roughly 7% appearing once. The same data also went into a second study, on yellow fever vaccine responses in identical twins.

Sequencing used memory (CD45RO+) T cells sorted from blood. The genes are TRBV5-1 and TRBJ2-5, with no clear D. This sequence was found in a young woman in good health. The CDR3 is CASSQGWETQYF. The DNA of the CDR3 is TGCGCCAGCAGCCAAGGGTGGGAGACCCAGTACTTC.